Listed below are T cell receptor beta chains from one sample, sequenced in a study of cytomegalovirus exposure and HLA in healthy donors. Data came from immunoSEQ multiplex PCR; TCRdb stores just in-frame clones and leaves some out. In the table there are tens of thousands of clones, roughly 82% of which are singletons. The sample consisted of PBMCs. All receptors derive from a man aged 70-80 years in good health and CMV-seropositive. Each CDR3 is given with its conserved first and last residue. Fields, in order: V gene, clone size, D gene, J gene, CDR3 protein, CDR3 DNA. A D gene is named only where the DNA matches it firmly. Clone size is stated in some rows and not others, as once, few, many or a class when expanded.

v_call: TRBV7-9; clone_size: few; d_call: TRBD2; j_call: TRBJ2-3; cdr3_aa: CASSYTLSGSADTQYF; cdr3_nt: TGTGCCAGCAGCTATACACTTAGCGGGAGCGCAGATACGCAGTATTTT
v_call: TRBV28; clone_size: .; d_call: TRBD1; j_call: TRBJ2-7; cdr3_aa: CASGLIQGAHYEQYF; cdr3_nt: TGTGCCAGCGGACTAATACAGGGGGCGCACTACGAGCAGTACTTC
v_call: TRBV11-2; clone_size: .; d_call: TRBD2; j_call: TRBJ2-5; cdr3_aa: CASSPRLAGGGETQYF; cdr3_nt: TGTGCCAGCAGCCCAAGACTAGCGGGGGGCGGGGAGACCCAGTACTTC
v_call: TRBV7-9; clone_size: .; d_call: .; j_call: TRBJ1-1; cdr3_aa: CASSGPTSGGAFF; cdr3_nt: TGTGCCAGCTCGGGGCCCACCTCTGGGGGCGCTTTCTTT
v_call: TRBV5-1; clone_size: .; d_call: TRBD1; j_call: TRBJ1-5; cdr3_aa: CASSLTGDNQPQHF; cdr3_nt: TGCGCCAGCAGCTTGACAGGGGACAATCAGCCCCAGCATTTT
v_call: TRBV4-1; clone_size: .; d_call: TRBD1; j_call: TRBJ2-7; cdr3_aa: CASSQGQGAVYEQYF; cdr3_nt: TGCGCCAGCAGCCAAGGGCAGGGGGCGGTCTACGAGCAGTACTTC
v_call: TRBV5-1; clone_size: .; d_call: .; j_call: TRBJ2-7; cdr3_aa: CASSLSRGVDYEQYF; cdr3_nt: TGCGCCAGCAGCTTATCTCGCGGGGTCGACTACGAGCAGTACTTC
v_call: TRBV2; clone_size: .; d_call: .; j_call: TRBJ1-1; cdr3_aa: CASSKQTVNTEAFF; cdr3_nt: TGTGCCAGCAGTAAACAGACGGTGAACACTGAAGCTTTCTTT
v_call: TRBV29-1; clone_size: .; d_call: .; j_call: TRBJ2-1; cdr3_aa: CSVDGTPFYNEQFF; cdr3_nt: TGCAGCGTCGACGGGACACCCTTCTACAATGAGCAGTTCTTC
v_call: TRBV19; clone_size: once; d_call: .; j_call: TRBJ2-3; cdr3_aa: CASSGSATDTQYF; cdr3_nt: TGTGCCAGTAGCGGGAGCGCCACAGATACGCAGTATTTT
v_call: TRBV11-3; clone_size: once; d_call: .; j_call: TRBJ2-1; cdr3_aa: CASSPRADSYNEQFF; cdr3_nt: TGTGCCAGCAGCCCGAGGGCGGACTCCTACAATGAGCAGTTCTTC
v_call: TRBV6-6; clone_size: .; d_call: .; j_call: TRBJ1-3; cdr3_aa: CASRPGHSGSGNTIYF; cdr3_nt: TGTGCCTCACGCCCCGGACACTCGGGCTCTGGAAACACCATATATTTT
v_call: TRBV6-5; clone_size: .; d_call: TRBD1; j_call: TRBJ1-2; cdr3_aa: CASSSLRTGGSSGYTF; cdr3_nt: TGTGCCAGCAGTTCCCTCCGGACAGGGGGATCTAGCGGCTACACCTTC
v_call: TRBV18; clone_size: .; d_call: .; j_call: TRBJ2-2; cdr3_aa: CASSNGGGTGELFF; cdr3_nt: TGTGCCAGCTCTAACGGGGGAGGCACCGGGGAGCTGTTTTTT
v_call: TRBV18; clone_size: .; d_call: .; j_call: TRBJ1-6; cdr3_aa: CASSPRTANNSPLHF; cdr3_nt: TGTGCCAGCTCACCTAGGACAGCCAATAATTCACCCCTCCACTTT
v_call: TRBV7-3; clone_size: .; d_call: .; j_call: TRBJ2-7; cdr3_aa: CASSLNGGDYEQYF; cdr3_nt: TGTGCCAGCAGCTTAAATGGAGGGGACTACGAGCAGTACTTC
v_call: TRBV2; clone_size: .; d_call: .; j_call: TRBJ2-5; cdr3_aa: CASSPEETQYF; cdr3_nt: TGTGCCAGCAGTCCTGAAGAGACCCAGTACTTC
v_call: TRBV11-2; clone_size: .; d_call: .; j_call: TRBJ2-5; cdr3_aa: CASSYSTGIQETQYF; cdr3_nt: TGTGCCAGCAGCTACTCCACAGGGATCCAAGAGACCCAGTACTTC
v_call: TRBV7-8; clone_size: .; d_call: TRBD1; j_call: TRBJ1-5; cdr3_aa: CASSNTGGFQPQHF; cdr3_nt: TGTGCCAGCAGCAACACAGGGGGATTTCAGCCCCAGCATTTT
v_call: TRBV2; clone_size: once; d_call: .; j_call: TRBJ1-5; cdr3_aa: CASRLSDRGYQPQHF; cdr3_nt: TGTGCCAGCAGGCTTTCGGACAGAGGGTATCAGCCCCAGCATTTT
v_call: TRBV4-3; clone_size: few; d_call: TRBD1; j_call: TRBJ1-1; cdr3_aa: CASSQGDSEAFF; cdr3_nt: TGCGCCAGCAGCCAAGGGGACAGTGAAGCTTTCTTT
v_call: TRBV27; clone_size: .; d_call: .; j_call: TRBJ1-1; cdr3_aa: CASTGGTSTEAFF; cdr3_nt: TGTGCCAGCACGGGGGGCACATCCACTGAAGCTTTCTTT
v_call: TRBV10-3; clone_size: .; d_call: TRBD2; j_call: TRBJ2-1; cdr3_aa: CAITPGLAVHEQFF; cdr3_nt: TGTGCCATAACGCCGGGACTAGCTGTCCATGAGCAGTTCTTC
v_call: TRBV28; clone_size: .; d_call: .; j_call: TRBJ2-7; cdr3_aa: CASSVQGYEQYF; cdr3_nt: TGTGCCAGCAGTGTCCAGGGTTACGAGCAGTACTTC
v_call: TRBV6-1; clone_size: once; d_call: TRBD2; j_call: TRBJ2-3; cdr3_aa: CASSENGLAGGLDTQYF; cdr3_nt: TGTGCCAGCAGTGAAAATGGACTAGCGGGGGGGCTTGATACGCAGTATTTT
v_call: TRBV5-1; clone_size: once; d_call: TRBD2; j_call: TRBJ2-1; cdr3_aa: CASSLGTSEPYNEQFF; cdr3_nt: TGCGCCAGCAGCTTGGGGACTAGCGAGCCATACAATGAGCAGTTCTTC
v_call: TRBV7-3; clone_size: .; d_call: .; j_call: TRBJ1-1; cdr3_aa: CASSPDTGVTEAFF; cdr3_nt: TGTGCCAGCAGCCCGGACACGGGAGTAACCGAAGCTTTCTTT
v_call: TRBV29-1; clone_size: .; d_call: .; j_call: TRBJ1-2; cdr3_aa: CSVESSGAPSGYTF; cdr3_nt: TGCAGCGTTGAATCATCAGGGGCCCCCTCCGGCTACACCTTC
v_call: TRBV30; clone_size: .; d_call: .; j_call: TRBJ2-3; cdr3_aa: CAWGGRTDTQYF; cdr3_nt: TGTGCCTGGGGAGGAAGGACAGATACGCAGTATTTT
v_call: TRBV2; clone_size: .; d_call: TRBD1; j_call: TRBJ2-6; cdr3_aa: CASSGTGGAGANVLTF; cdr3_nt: TGTGCCAGCAGTGGGACAGGGGGCGCTGGGGCCAACGTCCTGACTTTC
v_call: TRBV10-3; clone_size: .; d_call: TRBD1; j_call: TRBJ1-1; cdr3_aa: CAISGTGAEAFF; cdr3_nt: TGTGCCATCAGTGGGACAGGGGCTGAAGCTTTCTTT
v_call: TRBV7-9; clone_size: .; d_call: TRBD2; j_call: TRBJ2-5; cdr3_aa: CASSLAGGETQYF; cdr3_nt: TGTGCCAGCAGCTTGGCGGGAGGAGAGACCCAGTACTTC
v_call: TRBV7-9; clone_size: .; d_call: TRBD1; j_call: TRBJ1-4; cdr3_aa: CASSLDQGGYEKLFF; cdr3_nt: TGTGCCAGCAGCTTAGATCAGGGGGGCTATGAAAAACTGTTTTTT
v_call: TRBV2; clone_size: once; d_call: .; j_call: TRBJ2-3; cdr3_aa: CASSALPMSTDTQYF; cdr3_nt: TGTGCCAGCAGTGCACTACCCATGAGCACAGATACGCAGTATTTT